These 32 T cell receptor beta chains were sequenced from one sample in a study of blood T cell repertoires in COVID-19. Assay used: immunoSEQ multiplex PCR; TCRdb lists only in-frame clones, some missing. The profile shows approximately 300,000 clones, about 86% of them singletons. The sample taken for sequencing was peripheral blood. These receptors were taken from a woman aged 50 to 65 with acute or convalescent COVID-19.

The rearrangement links TRBV7-3 to TRBJ1-1; D unresolved. CDR1 and CDR2 from the germline V gene are SGHTA and FQGTGA. V dropped 2 bases and J dropped 1 base, with 8 bases sitting between them. The CDR3 is made up of 14 amino acids. The CDR3 DNA reads TGTGCCAGCAGCTTAGACACCCAGAACACTGAAGCTTTCTTT. Encoded protein: CASSLDTQNTEAFF.

The rearrangement links TRBV2 to TRBJ1-2, with D possibly matching TRBD1 (5 bases). Germline CDR1 and CDR2: SNHLY and FYNNEI. V gave up 4 bases and J gave up 4 bases, with 7 bases separating them. The CDR3 is 12 residues long. CDR3 sequence: CASSAQGYGYTF. As DNA, the CDR3 is TGTGCCAGCAGTGCCCAGGGCTATGGCTACACCTTC.

The J gene is TRBJ2-1, the V gene TRBV3-1 (or the pseudogene TRBV3-2); TRBD1 matches 10 bases. Unmatched junction bases numbered 11, after V lost 4 bases and J lost 8 bases. Germline CDR1 and CDR2: LGHDT and YNNKEL (reference sequence). This CDR3 region has 16 residues. CDR3 nucleotide sequence: TGTGCCAGCAGCCCTCCTTTGGGACAGGGGAGGGATGAGCAGTTCTTC. This encodes CASSPPLGQGRDEQFF.

This chain links TRBV10-3 with TRBJ2-5; perhaps TRBD1 as D (5 bases). The V end lost 6 bases, the J end lost 5 bases, and 7 bases lay between the germline ends. Germline CDR1 and CDR2: ENHRY and SYGVKD. There are 11 residues in the CDR3. The CDR3 DNA sequence: TGTGCCATCAGATCAGGGGAGACCCAGTACTTC. Translating it yields CAIRSGETQYF.

This clone has a single count. The J gene is TRBJ2-1, the V gene TRBV5-1; tentatively, D is TRBD1 (5 bases). Germline V gene lookup returns CDR1 SGHRS and CDR2 YFSETQ. V was shortened by 0 bases and J by 7 bases, with 23 bases between the two germline ends. The CDR3 consists of 18 residues. The CDR3 DNA reads TGCGCCAGCAGCTTGGCCGCGACCCAGGGCCGTTCGAGAAATGAGCAGTTCTTC. It translates to CASSLAATQGRSRNEQFF.

V usage is TRBV12-5 and J usage is TRBJ2-2; 9 bases line up with TRBD1. The CDR3 covers 16 residues. Germline V gives CDR1 LGHNT, CDR2 FRNRAP. Trimming removed 2 bases from V and 6 bases from J; junction bases left unmatched: 7. The CDR3: CASGLHNGQGPGELFF. Here the CDR3 DNA reads TGTGCTAGTGGTTTGCATAATGGACAGGGGCCCGGGGAGCTGTTTTTT. The variable domain in full, completed from reference TRBV12-5 and TRBJ2-2, reads DARVTQTPRHKVTEMGQEVTMRCQPILGHNTVFWYRQTMMQGLELLAYFRNRAPLDDSGMPKDRFSAEMPDATLATLKIQPSEPRDSAVYFCASGLHNGQGPGELFFGEGSRLTVL.

V and J are TRBV10-3 and TRBJ2-3; possible D gene TRBD2, 6 bases. The ends were cut back, 0 bases at V and 5 bases at J, with 9 bases in the middle. CDR3 size: 14 residues. Germline V gives CDR1 ENHRY, CDR2 SYGVKD. This CDR3 is CAISESRGEDTQYF. The CDR3 DNA reads as TGTGCCATCAGTGAGTCTCGCGGGGAAGATACGCAGTATTTT.

The chain carries TRBV10-3 and TRBJ2-7, with a possible D match to TRBD1 (6 bases). The CDR3 has 13 residues. CDR1 is ENHRY, CDR2 SYGVKD, per germline. V was pared by 3 bases and J by 6 bases, with 12 bases between. The CDR3 coding sequence is TGTGCCATCAGTGAATTTGTAGGGGGCGAGCAGTACGTC. The encoded protein is CAISEFVGGEQYV.

This chain connects TRBV2 to TRBJ1-3; unclear D gene. This CDR3 comprises 15 residues. Germline CDR1 is SNHLY and CDR2 is FYNNEI. Trimming took 7 bases from V and 2 from J, leaving 15 bases between them. The chain's CDR3 is CASKRWGEAGNTIYF. The CDR3 DNA reads TGTGCCAGCAAGAGGTGGGGAGAGGCTGGAAACACCATATATTTT. Full variable domain (outside the CDR3, taken from reference TRBV2 and TRBJ1-3): EPEVTQTPSHQVTQMGQEVILRCVPISNHLYFYWYRQILGQKVEFLVSFYNNEISEKSEIFDDQFSVERPDGSNFTLKIRSTKLEDSAMYFCASKRWGEAGNTIYFGEGSWLTVV.

The chain employs TRBV3-1 (or the pseudogene TRBV3-2) and TRBJ1-1; TRBD1 matches 7 bases. V lost 5 bases and J lost 4; bases outside the gene matches: 10. CDR1 and CDR2 from the germline V gene are LGHDT and YNNKEL (reference sequence). CDR3 length equals 15 residues. CDR3 nucleotides: TGTGCCAGCAGCTTACTGACAGGGAGGAGCACTGAAGCTTTCTTT. This encodes CASSLLTGRSTEAFF.

The chain is built from TRBV27 and TRBJ2-1; 7 bases agree with TRBD2. Trimming at V came to 3 bases and at J to 4 bases, leaving 6 bases not matched to a gene. CDR1 and CDR2 from the germline V gene are MNHEY and SMNVEV (reference sequence). The CDR3 totals 15 residues. CDR3 amino acids: CASSLAGVGYNEQFF. Here the CDR3 DNA reads TGTGCCAGCAGTTTGGCGGGAGTAGGATACAATGAGCAGTTCTTC.

A remark on this clone: The sample holds other DNA sequences that translate to the same CDR3. The chain links TRBV7-9 to TRBJ2-2; 12 bases agree with TRBD2. V trimming: 5 bases; J trimming: 4 bases; junction bases outside the gene matches: 5. The CDR3 spans 16 residues. Germline V gives CDR1 SEHNR, CDR2 FQNEAQ (reference sequence). This CDR3 is CASSGGLAGFTGELFF. For the CDR3, the DNA is TGTGCCAGCAGCGGAGGACTAGCGGGATTCACCGGGGAGCTGTTTTTT.

The rearrangement links TRBV4-1 to TRBJ1-4; weak D call: TRBD1 (6 bases). This CDR3 is built from 15 residues. Germline CDR1 and CDR2: MGHRA and YSYEKL. V lost 4 bases to trimming and J lost 2 bases, with 11 bases between them. The CDR3 here is CASSPDRKTNEKLFF. The CDR3 DNA follows: TGCGCCAGCAGCCCCGACAGGAAGACTAATGAAAAACTGTTTTTT.

The chain employs TRBV27 and TRBJ1-5; D gene unclear. The germline V gene encodes CDR1 MNHEY and CDR2 SMNVEV (reference sequence). Trimming shortened V by 5 bases and J by 5 bases, and 7 bases separated the two germline ends. This CDR3 has 12 residues. CDR3 loop: CASSTGYQPQHF. The DNA for the CDR3 is TGTGCCAGCAGTACGGGGTATCAGCCCCAGCATTTT.

J is TRBJ1-4 and V is TRBV5-1; 7 bases are shared with TRBD1. The ends lost 0 bases at V and 5 bases at J; junction bases unmatched: 4. This CDR3 comprises 15 residues. CDR1 and CDR2 (germline): SGHRS, YFSETQ. CDR3 coding DNA: TGCGCCAGCAGCTTGGCGCTACAGGGGAATGAAAAACTGTTTTTT. It is translated as CASSLALQGNEKLFF. The full variable domain, in which reference TRBV5-1 and TRBJ1-4 provide the parts outside the CDR3, is KAGVTQTPRYLIKTRGQQVTLSCSPISGHRSVSWYQQTPGQGLQFLFEYFSETQRNKGNFPGRFSGRQFSNSRSEMNVSTLELGDSALYLCASSLALQGNEKLFFGSGTQLSVL.

V usage is TRBV27 and J usage is TRBJ1-2, with a possible D match to TRBD1 (6 bases). Germline loops: CDR1 MNHEY, CDR2 SMNVEV (reference sequence). The V end lost 5 bases, the J end lost 2 bases, and 12 bases lay between the germline ends. The CDR3 extends over 14 amino acids. In DNA, the CDR3 is TGTGCCAGCAGTGCCCGGACAGTGAACTATGGCTACACCTTC. Translating it yields CASSARTVNYGYTF.

V is TRBV6-6 and J is TRBJ2-3; D remains unclear. Trimming left V 7 bases short and J 0 bases short, with 11 bases between. The CDR3 contains 14 residues. The germline V gene has CDR1 MNHNY and CDR2 SVGAGI (reference sequence). CDR3 sequence: CASTPGISTDTQYF. The DNA of the CDR3 is TGTGCCAGCACCCCGGGTATAAGCACAGATACGCAGTATTTT.

The chain joins TRBV2 to TRBJ1-5; D is perhaps TRBD1 (5 bases). Between the trimmed V and J ends, which lost 0 bases and 1 base, there was a span of 16 bases. The CDR3 is made up of 18 amino acids. Germline V lookup: CDR1 SNHLY, CDR2 FYNNEI. The CDR3, as DNA: TGTGCCAGCAGTGAAGCGCTTCAACGGTCAGGGAGCAATCAGCCCCAGCATTTT. This codes for CASSEALQRSGSNQPQHF.

V and J are TRBV28 and TRBJ2-3; 11 nucleotides align to TRBD1. J lost 5 bases, V lost 5 bases, and 6 bases had no gene match. CDR3 size: 15 residues. The germline V gene encodes CDR1 MDHEN and CDR2 SYDVKM. The chain's CDR3 is CASSPGQGGIDTQYF. In DNA form, the CDR3 reads TGTGCCAGCAGTCCGGGACAGGGGGGTATAGATACGCAGTATTTT. The variable domain in full, with the rest retrieved from reference TRBV28 and TRBJ2-3, is DVKVTQSSRYLVKRTGEKVFLECVQDMDHENMFWYRQDPGLGLRLIYFSYDVKMKEKGDIPEGYSVSREKKERFSLILESASTNQTSMYLCASSPGQGGIDTQYFGPGTRLTVL.

This clone has only one observation. The V call is TRBV7-3, the J call TRBJ2-4; D not certain. The CDR3 totals 14 residues. V was trimmed by 1 base and J by 3 bases, leaving 7 bases between them. Germline loops: CDR1 SGHTA, CDR2 FQGTGA. The DNA for the CDR3 is TGTGCCAGCAGCTTAAACGGTGGCAAAAACATTCAGTACTTC. Encoded protein: CASSLNGGKNIQYF.

Regarding this clone: Other nucleotide sequences in the sample specify the same CDR3. V is TRBV2 and J is TRBJ1-3, with 7 bases matching TRBD1. CDR3 size: 13 residues. The junction had 1 base not matched to a gene; V was cut back by 8 bases and J by 0 bases. The germline V gene encodes CDR1 SNHLY and CDR2 FYNNEI. The CDR3 sequence: CASGTVSGNTIYF. The CDR3 DNA follows: TGTGCCAGCGGGACAGTCTCTGGAAACACCATATATTTT. Looking up the rest from reference TRBV2 and TRBJ1-3 gives the full variable domain: EPEVTQTPSHQVTQMGQEVILRCVPISNHLYFYWYRQILGQKVEFLVSFYNNEISEKSEIFDDQFSVERPDGSNFTLKIRSTKLEDSAMYFCASGTVSGNTIYFGEGSWLTVV.

This clone has just a few counts. The chain employs TRBV6-6 and TRBJ1-1; D gene uncertain. Germline assignment: CDR1 MNHNY and CDR2 SVGAGI (reference sequence). The V end was cut by 5 bases, the J end by 2 bases, with 15 bases between. The CDR3 consists of 15 residues. CDR3 DNA sequence: TGTGCCAGCAGTCCTAGGACTGAAGTTAACACTGAAGCTTTCTTT. Residues: CASSPRTEVNTEAFF.

As concerns this clone: The same CDR3 is also encoded by other DNA sequences in this sample. This sequence joins TRBV9 and TRBJ1-1; tentatively, D is TRBD1 (6 bases). The ends were cut back, 2 bases at V and 0 bases at J, with 8 bases in the middle. CDR1 is SGDLS, CDR2 YYNGEE, per germline. The CDR3 runs to 14 residues. The CDR3 nucleotides are TGTGCCAGCAGCGTTGGACAGTTGAACACTGAAGCTTTCTTT. It yields the protein CASSVGQLNTEAFF.

This chain joins TRBV19 and TRBJ2-3; TRBD2 agrees at 7 bases. Germline loops: CDR1 LNHDA, CDR2 SQIVND (reference sequence). CDR3 length: 15 amino acids. Unmatched junction bases numbered 11, after V lost 7 bases and J lost 4 bases. CDR3 sequence reads: CASNHKRGLPDTQYF. DNA of the CDR3: TGTGCCAGTAATCATAAGCGGGGCCTCCCAGATACGCAGTATTTT.

This clone was counted a few times. The V and J genes are TRBV6-2 or TRBV6-3 and TRBJ2-2, with 9 bases aligning to TRBD2. Trimming took 5 bases from V and 1 from J; bases not matched to a gene: 5. Per the germline V gene, CDR1 is MNHEY and CDR2 is SVGEGT. This CDR3 region has 16 residues. The CDR3 DNA reads as TGTGCCAGCAGTGCACATAGCGGGGGGAACACCGGGGAGCTGTTTTTT. Amino acids: CASSAHSGGNTGELFF.

J is TRBJ1-1 and V is TRBV9; possibly TRBD1 for D (6 bases). The CDR3 extends over 14 amino acids. Deletions cut 2 bases from V and 6 bases from J, with 14 bases between. In germline, CDR1 is SGDLS, CDR2 YYNGEE. In DNA form, the CDR3 reads TGTGCCAGCAGCGTGACAGGAGTGGGGTCTGAAGCTTTCTTT. This encodes CASSVTGVGSEAFF.

The V gene is TRBV5-6, the J gene TRBJ1-1; TRBD1 matches 7 bases. Germline V lookup: CDR1 SGHDT, CDR2 YYEEEE. V lost 0 bases and J lost 7; bases outside the gene matches: 3. This CDR3 has 13 amino acids. In nucleotides, the CDR3 is TGTGCCAGCAGCTTGGCGCAGGGGGTTGAAGCTTTCTTT. Amino acids: CASSLAQGVEAFF.

The CDR3 DNA sequence: TGCGCCAGCAGCTTGAGACTTCAGGGTACGGGGGGTGAAAAACTGTTTTTT. It is translated as CASSLRLQGTGGEKLFF. This sequence joins TRBV5-1 and TRBJ1-4; a weak D match, TRBD1 (5 bases). This CDR3 contains 17 residues. Germline lookup yields CDR1 SGHRS and CDR2 YFSETQ. V shed 1 base and J shed 7 bases, with 20 bases lying between them.

This rearrangement joins TRBV14 to TRBJ2-7; possibly TRBD2 for D (6 bases). This CDR3 spans 12 amino acids. CDR1 is SGHDN and CDR2 is FVKESK in the germline V gene. The ends were cut back, 4 bases at V and 6 bases at J, with 10 bases in the middle. This CDR3 reads CASSPSGGEQYF. CDR3 sequence (DNA): TGTGCCAGCAGCCCCTCCGGGGGCGAGCAGTACTTC.

The rearrangement joins TRBV19 to TRBJ1-6, with D perhaps matching TRBD1 (5 bases). In germline, CDR1 is LNHDA, CDR2 SQIVND (reference sequence). CDR3 size: 14 residues. Trimming removed 3 bases from V and 9 bases from J, with 12 bases in between. Here the CDR3 DNA reads TGTGCCAGTAGTATGAAACTGGGGGGTTCACCCCTCCACTTT. This gives the protein CASSMKLGGSPLHF.

The V call is TRBV11-2, the J call TRBJ2-1; TRBD2 is a possible D gene (6 bases). The ends were cut back, 5 bases at V and 7 bases at J, with 9 bases in the middle. The CDR3 has 12 amino acids. Germline assignment: CDR1 SGHAT and CDR2 FQNNGV. The CDR3 region has the DNA TGTGCCAGCAGCCAGACTAGTAATGAGCAGTTCTTC. It codes for CASSQTSNEQFF.

V and J are TRBV5-1 and TRBJ1-2; D is unresolved. With 0 bases removed from V and 6 bases from J, the gap between germline ends came to 15 bases. The length of the CDR3 is 15 residues. CDR1 is SGHRS and CDR2 is YFSETQ in the germline V gene. CDR3 nucleotides: TGCGCCAGCAGCTTGGCAGGAGGCTCCCTACATGGCTACACCTTC. Protein sequence: CASSLAGGSLHGYTF.